These 10 T cell receptor beta chains were sequenced from one sample in a study of CD8 T cells in Susac syndrome. A quantity of about 0.5 to 1 ug RNA underwent reverse transcription using random hexamers. MiXCR, applied by TCRdb to the immunoSEQ multiplex PCR reads, yields one record per CDR3 protein. Seen here are about 120,000 distinct CDR3 sequences, roughly 95% observed once, and the top ten hold roughly 0.14%. What was sequenced was CD4+ T cells from PBMCs. The receptors originated from a human donor with Susac syndrome.

This chain uses TRBV29-1 with TRBJ1-4; D not certain. The V and J ends lost 1 base and 8 bases respectively, with 8 bases between them. CDR1 SQVTM and CDR2 ANQGSEA come from the germline V gene. The length of the CDR3 is 12 residues. This CDR3 reads CSVEVWGEKLFF. DNA of the CDR3: TGCAGCGTTGAAGTGTGGGGAGAAAAACTGTTTTTT.

V and J are TRBV15 and TRBJ2-2; the D is unclear. The germline V gene encodes CDR1 LNHNV and CDR2 YYDKDF (reference sequence). CDR3 length: 15 residues. With 1 base removed from V and 1 base from J, the gap between germline ends came to 7 bases. The CDR3 region has the DNA TGTGCCACCAGCAGAGTGCGAATGAACACCGGGGAGCTGTTTTTT. Translation: CATSRVRMNTGELFF.

The V and J genes are TRBV20-1 and TRBJ2-1; 10 bases align to TRBD1. This CDR3 spans 13 amino acids. V trimming: 6 bases; J trimming: 8 bases; junction bases outside the gene matches: 7. From germline, CDR1 is DFQATT and CDR2 SNEGSKA (reference sequence). The CDR3 nucleotides read TGCAGTGCGACGACAGGGGGCCGAGATGAGCAGTTCTTC. It translates to CSATTGGRDEQFF.

The chain has TRBV25-1 and TRBJ1-2; D not resolved. The V gene lost 4 bases and the J gene lost 6 bases, with 9 bases spanning the gap. The V gene's germline CDR1 is MGHDK and CDR2 SYGVNS. The CDR3 consists of 12 residues. The CDR3 bases are TGTGCCAGCAGTGCTGGGTTCCATGGCTACACCTTC. It translates to CASSAGFHGYTF.

The CDR3 sequence: CSAGTGNYNEQFF. CDR3 sequence (DNA): TGCAGCGCTGGGACAGGGAACTACAATGAGCAGTTCTTC. The chain couples TRBV29-1 to TRBJ2-1; 9 bases align to TRBD1. V was pared by 7 bases and J by 3 bases, with 4 bases of the junction left unmatched. The CDR3 length is 13 residues. Germline V lookup: CDR1 SQVTM, CDR2 ANQGSEA.

The genes are TRBV12-3 or TRBV12-4 and TRBJ1-1, with 9 bases identical to TRBD1. V was clipped by 10 bases and J by 1 base; unmatched bases: 7. This CDR3 spans 14 amino acids. The CDR3 DNA follows: TGTGCCACCAAACCGGGACAGGGGAACACTGAAGCTTTCTTT. It translates to CATKPGQGNTEAFF.

This rearrangement joins TRBV12-3 or TRBV12-4 to TRBJ1-1, with unresolved D. This CDR3 region has 12 residues. V was shortened by 6 bases and J by 4 bases, with 9 bases between the two germline ends. The CDR3 loop is CASSLDSTEAFF. The CDR3 nucleotides are TGTGCCAGCAGCCTGGACTCCACTGAAGCTTTCTTT.

V is TRBV20-1 and J is TRBJ2-7, with D possibly called TRBD1 or TRBD2 (5 bases each). V lost 6 bases and J lost 6, with 15 bases in between. Germline CDR1 is DFQATT and CDR2 is SNEGSKA (reference sequence). The CDR3 runs 12 residues. The CDR3 loop reads CSASEGPREQYF. The CDR3 region has the DNA TGCAGTGCCAGCGAGGGGCCGCGCGAGCAGTACTTC.

The CDR3 bases are TGTGCCAGCAGCAGGGGCGACTATGGCTACACCTTC. Translating gives CASSRGDYGYTF. The rearrangement joins TRBV7-2 to TRBJ1-2, with D possibly matching TRBD1 (5 bases). The V end lost 5 bases, the J end lost 3 bases, and 7 bases lay between the germline ends. Germline V gene lookup returns CDR1 SGHTA and CDR2 FQGNSA. The CDR3 is 12 amino acids.

The rearrangement links TRBV12-3 or TRBV12-4 to TRBJ1-1; D uncertain. V was cut by 2 bases and J by 3 bases, with 7 bases left in between. This CDR3 is built from 13 residues. The CDR3 DNA reads TGTGCCAGCAGTTTAAGGAGAGACACTGAAGCTTTCTTT. It encodes CASSLRRDTEAFF.